This T cell receptor (beta chain) was observed in a study of cytomegalovirus exposure and HLA in healthy donors. The study's findings and limits: Confirmation in vitro established that a few CMV-associated chains were specific for CMV antigens.

About this clone: No antigen is known for it.

The CDR3 is made up of 13 amino acids. The V and J ends lost 7 bases and 1 base respectively, with 10 bases between them. In germline, CDR1 is LNHDA, CDR2 SQIVND (reference sequence). The PCR made use of 60 Vbeta and 13 Jbeta primers. Assay: immunoSEQ multiplex PCR; the TCRdb copy retains only in-frame clones and omits some. The sample includes about 140,000 clones, 65% to 85% seen only once; the top ten take 7%. This chain links TRBV19 with TRBJ1-1, with no clear D. The receptor comes from a man aged 30 to 45 in good health and CMV-seronegative. The sample consisted of PBMCs. The CDR3 loop reads CASISSANTEAFF. CDR3 coding DNA: TGTGCCAGTATCAGCAGCGCGAACACTGAAGCTTTCTTT.